This T cell receptor (beta chain) was recovered during a study of Tregs in tolerant kidney transplant recipients. About this clone itself: Its target is unknown.

CDR1 and CDR2 from the germline V gene are LNHNV and YYDKDF (reference sequence). The CDR3 is made up of 15 amino acids. J gave up 10 bases and V 3 bases, and 14 bases lay outside the gene matches. Overall study findings and caveats: Validation in larger populations is needed because few patients were studied. Tolerant patients' donor-specific Tregs expanded beyond overall Tregs, suggesting antigen-driven growth.

Sequencing used immunoSEQ multiplex PCR; TCRdb keeps in-frame clones, though not all of them. The repertoire consists of some 80,000 clones, with roughly 98% occurring once and the leading ten covering roughly 0.59%. Thawed PBMCs were FACS-sorted into unstimulated CD4+CD25+CD127- regulatory T cells, CD4+CD25- non-regulatory cells, CD4 and CD8 cells. J is TRBJ1-1 and V is TRBV15, with TRBD1 matching 7 bases. Sequencing used CD4+ T cells from blood, obtained before the transplant. This receptor was obtained from a human donor who received a combined kidney and bone marrow transplant. This CDR3 reads CATSRAAGGRVVAFF. CDR3 DNA sequence: TGTGCCACCAGCAGGGCTGCAGGGGGGCGTGTGGTAGCTTTCTTT.